This T cell receptor (beta chain) comes out of a study of technical replicates of blood from a few donors. Repertoires were generated with immunoSEQ multiplex PCR, while TCRdb's copy carries only in-frame clones and drops some. The sample shows tens of thousands of clones, just over 85% of them seen only once. This clone was seen a handful of times. Per the germline V gene, CDR1 is SGHRS and CDR2 is YFSETQ. With V trimmed by 3 bases and J by 6 bases, 10 bases remained unmatched. The CDR3 contains 15 residues. The chain recombines TRBV5-1 with TRBJ2-3, with 7 bases fitting TRBD1. The source material was PBMCs. The clonotype was recovered from a human donor in good health. Some clones in this sample may be carry-over from other donors' samples. CDR3 coding DNA: TGCGCCAGCAGCTCCGACAGGGCGAATGTCGATACGCAGTATTTT. Amino acids: CASSSDRANVDTQYF.